These 17 T cell receptor beta chains were sequenced from one sample in a study of regulatory T cells in long-lasting Graves disease. Combining iRepertoire HTBI primers with Arm-PCR of CDR3 regions, the authors built TCR beta libraries. Via MiXCR, TCRdb re-called the multiplex PCR reads, giving one row per CDR3 protein. This sample has about 610,000 distinct CDR3 sequences, with roughly 16% found just once. Time point defined: newly diagnosed GD, antithyroid drugs for less than 3 months. The authors made the TCR library using RNA they extracted from PBMCs. These same data were also listed under a study on T cells in Graves' hyperthyroidism and ophthalmopathy.

Specimen: peripheral blood mononuclear cells (PBMCs), collected at new diagnosis, from a patient treated with antithyroid drugs. The receptors were gathered from a man younger than 35 with Graves disease.

This clonotype came up many times. The V call is TRBV5-1, the J call TRBJ2-1; 8 nucleotides agree with TRBD1. The CDR3 is 16 amino acids. The germline V gene has CDR1 SGHRS and CDR2 YFSETQ. The ends lost 5 bases at V and 4 bases at J; junction bases unmatched: 11. The CDR3 sequence is CASSLNRDRPYNEQFF. The CDR3 bases are TGCGCCAGCAGTTTAAACAGGGACAGGCCTTACAATGAGCAGTTCTTC.

There are a few counts of this clonotype. The chain combines TRBV19 with TRBJ1-5; unclear D gene. Germline V gene lookup returns CDR1 LNHDA and CDR2 SQIVND (reference sequence). This CDR3 has 14 residues. V shed 6 bases and J shed 3 bases, with 12 bases lying between them. The CDR3: CASRQSGFNQPQHF. In DNA, the CDR3 is TGTGCCAGTAGACAGTCGGGATTCAATCAGCCCCAGCATTTT.

Note on this clonotype: Germline and junction disagree at one end, which may indicate a read error. This chain uses TRBV11-2 with TRBJ1-5; D gene unclear. Looked up from germline, CDR1 is SGHAT and CDR2 is FQNNGV. The CDR3 length is 17 residues. The CDR3 DNA reads TGCGCCAGCAGCCAAGATGAGAAAGATTATAGCAATCAGCCCCAGCATTTT. Its protein product is CASSQDEKDYSNQPQHF.

The table lists this clonotype with a count of one. This chain joins TRBV9 and TRBJ2-1, with 10 nucleotides matching TRBD2. This CDR3 is built from 17 residues. J lost 2 bases, V lost 4 bases, and 9 bases had no gene match. Germline lookup yields CDR1 SGDLS and CDR2 YYNGEE. CDR3 region: CASSPSGLAGAYNEQFF. The CDR3 bases are TGTGCCAGCAGCCCCAGCGGGCTAGCGGGGGCCTACAATGAGCAGTTCTTC. Together with reference TRBV9 and TRBJ2-1, the CDR3 gives the full variable domain: DSGVTQTPKHLITATGQRVTLRCSPRSGDLSVYWYQQSLDQGLQFLIQYYNGEERAKGNILERFSAQQFPDLHSELNLSSLELGDSALYFCASSPSGLAGAYNEQFFGPGTRLTVL.

This clonotype was recorded a few times. Germline and junction disagree at one end, which may indicate a read error. The V call is TRBV20-1, the J call TRBJ1-5, with D unresolved. This CDR3 spans 13 amino acids. Germline CDR1 and CDR2: DFQATT and SNEGSKA (reference sequence). This CDR3 is CSARDPNNQPQHF. CDR3 in DNA: TGCAGTGCTAGAGACCCAAACAATCAGCCCCAGCACTTT.

This sequence joins TRBV19 and TRBJ2-1; D remains ambiguous. Between the trimmed V and J ends, which lost 6 bases and 8 bases, there was a span of 26 bases. CDR1 LNHDA and CDR2 SQIVND come from the germline V gene (reference sequence). This CDR3 has 17 residues. This chain's CDR3 is CASRYTWVSTKRDEQFF. The CDR3 DNA reads TGTGCCAGTAGATATACGTGGGTATCCACGAAACGGGATGAGCAGTTCTTC.

The CDR3 sequence is CASSPQQGAAEQFF. CDR3 nucleotide sequence: TGCGCCAGCAGCCCACAACAGGGGGCGGCGGAACAGTTCTTC. The rearrangement joins TRBV5-1 to TRBJ2-1; 9 positions match TRBD1. This CDR3 comprises 14 residues. Per germline, CDR1 SGHRS and CDR2 YFSETQ. Trimming removed 4 bases from V and 13 bases from J; junction bases left unmatched: 12.

The sample holds many counts of this clonotype. This CDR3 is CASSSAVIGSYNEQFF. DNA of the CDR3: TGTGCCAGCAGCTCCGCAGTTATTGGCTCCTACAATGAGCAGTTCTTC. The V call is TRBV13, the J call TRBJ2-1; D is undetermined. CDR1 and CDR2 (germline): PRHDT, FYEKMQ (reference sequence). The germline V and J ends were trimmed by 4 bases and 0 bases, with 13 bases remaining between them. CDR3 size: 16 residues.

This clonotype has ten or more counts. The chain carries TRBV2 and TRBJ2-1; D remains ambiguous. V lost 5 bases to trimming and J lost 8 bases, with 10 bases between them. The germline CDR1 and CDR2 sequences are SNHLY and FYNNEI. The CDR3 totals 12 residues. In nucleotides, the CDR3 is TGTGCCAGCAGTTTGGTGGTTCATGAGCAGTTCTTC. It encodes CASSLVVHEQFF.

This clonotype was counted only a few times. V is TRBV10-3 and J is TRBJ1-2, with a possible D match to TRBD1 (5 bases). V was trimmed by 3 bases and J by 2 bases, leaving 13 bases between them. Germline values: CDR1 ENHRY, CDR2 SYGVKD. The CDR3 runs to 15 residues. CDR3 nucleotide sequence: TGTGCCATCAGTGACTCCGGGACGGGGAACTATGGCTACACCTTC. Translation: CAISDSGTGNYGYTF.

This sequence joins TRBV20-1 and TRBJ2-7, with 8 bases matching TRBD2. The junction had 6 bases not matched to a gene; V was cut back by 4 bases and J by 4 bases. Germline V gene lookup returns CDR1 DFQATT and CDR2 SNEGSKA (reference sequence). CDR3 length equals 13 residues. The CDR3 here is CSATLRGGYEQYF. In DNA form, the CDR3 reads TGCAGTGCTACTCTGCGCGGGGGGTACGAGCAGTACTTC.

This clonotype has ten or more counts. The rearrangement joins TRBV6-2 or TRBV6-3 to TRBJ1-5; no clear D. This CDR3 has 13 amino acids. Germline V gene lookup returns CDR1 MNHEY and CDR2 SVGEGT. The V and J ends lost 2 bases and 6 bases respectively, with 8 bases between them. CDR3 sequence (DNA): TGTGCCAGCAGTTACGTGGGAGGTCAGCCCCAGCATTTT. It yields the protein CASSYVGGQPQHF.

This clonotype was recorded many times. The rearrangement links TRBV20-1 to TRBJ1-1; 7 positions match TRBD1. The CDR3 loop spans 16 amino acids. The V gene's germline CDR1 is DFQATT and CDR2 SNEGSKA (reference sequence). The junction had 11 bases not matched to a gene; V was cut back by 3 bases and J by 1 base. The chain's CDR3 is CSARRQGVARNTEAFF. CDR3 DNA: TGCAGTGCTAGGCGTCAGGGGGTAGCGAGGAACACTGAAGCTTTCTTT.

This clonotype occurred a few times. The CDR3 spells CSARGPGGFETQYF. Written as DNA, the CDR3 is TGCAGTGCTAGAGGTCCGGGAGGGTTCGAGACCCAGTACTTC. V gene TRBV20-1 combines with J gene TRBJ2-3, with 8 bases aligning to TRBD2. The end of the DNA is better explained by TRBJ2-5, so the J call may be wrong. Germline V gene data show CDR1 as DFQATT and CDR2 as SNEGSKA (reference sequence). The CDR3 loop spans 14 amino acids.

This clonotype was recorded many times. This chain joins TRBV28 and TRBJ1-1, with TRBD1 as a possible D gene (5 bases). The CDR3 loop spans 13 amino acids. The germline V and J ends were trimmed by 1 base and 6 bases, with 9 bases remaining between them. Germline V gene sequence: CDR1 MDHEN, CDR2 SYDVKM. The chain's CDR3 is CASSLSRGSEAFF. For the CDR3, the DNA is TGTGCCAGCAGTTTATCCCGGGGGTCTGAAGCTTTCTTT.

CDR3 region: CASSWRDRAAQETQYF. The CDR3 DNA follows: TGTGCCAGCAGTTGGAGGGACAGGGCCGCCCAAGAGACCCAGTACTTC. This chain uses TRBV6-2 or TRBV6-3 with TRBJ2-5; 9 bases are a match to TRBD1. The ends lost 4 bases at V and 1 base at J; junction bases unmatched: 7. The CDR3 has 16 residues. CDR1 and CDR2 (germline): MNHEY, SVGEGT.

This chain links TRBV11-2 with TRBJ2-7; D remains unclear. Trimming cost V 5 bases and J 0 bases, with 14 bases left between them. The germline gives CDR1 SGHAT, CDR2 FQNNGV. The length of the CDR3 is 15 residues. The CDR3 DNA reads TGTGCCAGCAGCCCACCTCTAGAGGTCTCCTACGAGCAGTACTTC. Protein: CASSPPLEVSYEQYF.